Below are 9 T cell receptor beta chains sequenced from a single sample in a study of T cell repertoires in cytomegalovirus infection. Using its own MiXCR run on the reads, TCRdb lists one record per CDR3 protein. The sample lists around 740,000 distinct CDR3 sequences, approximately 34% occurring once. The sample taken for sequencing was PBMCs. Every receptor here comes from a human donor in good health (CMV status not recorded). Some clones in this sample may be carry-over from other donors' samples.

This sequence joins TRBV9 and TRBJ2-3; TRBD1 matches 9 bases. Trimming cost V 3 bases and J 4 bases; bases outside gene matches: 12. The V gene's germline CDR1 is SGDLS and CDR2 YYNGEE. The CDR3 covers 17 residues. CDR3 bases: TGTGCCAGCAGCGGGAGGCAGGGACAGGGTTTAGCAGATACGCAGTATTTT. This translates into CASSGRQGQGLADTQYF.

The sample holds many counts of this clonotype. J is TRBJ1-3 and V is TRBV7-8; D is uncertain. The CDR3 is 15 residues long. The V and J ends lost 5 bases and 0 bases respectively, with 11 bases between them. Germline V gives CDR1 SGHVS, CDR2 FQNEAQ. The CDR3 sequence is CASSPIGGSGNTIYF. CDR3 sequence (DNA): TGTGCCAGCAGCCCAATAGGAGGCTCTGGAAACACCATATATTTT.

The chain is built from TRBV19 and TRBJ1-2, with 9 bases fitting TRBD1. Trimming cost V 5 bases and J 6 bases; bases outside gene matches: 13. Germline V gene sequence: CDR1 LNHDA, CDR2 SQIVND (reference sequence). The CDR3 runs 16 residues. The CDR3 here is CASSFGVPDRGHGYTF. In DNA, the CDR3 is TGTGCCAGTAGTTTCGGCGTCCCGGACAGGGGTCATGGCTACACCTTC.

The V call is TRBV18, the J call TRBJ1-1; D ambiguous. Between the trimmed V and J ends, which lost 2 bases and 0 bases, there was a span of 13 bases. From germline, CDR1 is KGHSH and CDR2 LQKENI. The CDR3 contains 16 residues. The CDR3 loop is CASSPVRCGVNTEAFF. In DNA, the CDR3 is TGTGCCAGCTCACCAGTCCGTTGCGGAGTGAACACTGAAGCTTTCTTT. Looking up the rest from reference TRBV18 and TRBJ1-1 gives the full variable domain: NAGVMQNPRHLVRRRGQEARLRCSPMKGHSHVYWYRQLPEEGLKFMVYLQKENIIDESGMPKERFSAEFPKEGPSILRIQQVVRGDSAAYFCASSPVRCGVNTEAFFGQGTRLTVV.

V and J are TRBV6-4 and TRBJ2-3; D call uncertain. Per the germline V gene, CDR1 is MRHNA and CDR2 is SNTAGT. The CDR3 loop spans 12 amino acids. Trimming removed 0 bases from V and 2 bases from J, with 0 bases in between. The CDR3 region has the DNA TGTGCCAGCAGTGACTCCACAGATACGCAGTATTTT. It is translated as CASSDSTDTQYF.

The rearrangement uses TRBV20-1 and TRBJ1-2; perhaps TRBD1 as D (5 bases). Looked up from germline, CDR1 is DFQATT and CDR2 is SNEGSKA (reference sequence). V dropped 3 bases and J dropped 2 bases, with 13 bases sitting between them. The CDR3 sequence is 14 residues long. The CDR3, as DNA: TGCAGTGCTAGCCCCCTTACAGGCAACTATGGCTACACCTTC. Translating gives CSASPLTGNYGYTF.

The J gene is TRBJ1-1, the V gene TRBV6-1; the D gene is possibly TRBD1 (6 bases). The CDR3 is 13 amino acids. Trimming stripped 4 bases from V and 10 bases from J, with 16 bases between. CDR1 is MNHNS and CDR2 is SASEGT in the germline V gene. CDR3 amino acids: CASSVVRGWAAFF. The CDR3 coding sequence is TGTGCCAGCAGTGTCGTTAGGGGGTGGGCAGCTTTCTTT.

This clonotype was counted only a few times. The rearrangement joins TRBV6-6 to TRBJ2-1, with TRBD1 identical over 8 bases. Per germline, CDR1 MNHNY and CDR2 SVGAGI (reference sequence). V lost 6 bases to trimming and J lost 9 bases; unmatched junction nucleotides: 4. The CDR3 covers 12 residues. The CDR3 sequence: CASSQTGAEQFF. CDR3 bases: TGTGCCAGCAGCCAGACAGGGGCTGAGCAGTTCTTC.

This clonotype has a handful of counts. This sequence joins TRBV10-3 and TRBJ2-3, with 9 bases fitting TRBD2. The V segment lost 6 bases and the J segment 2 bases; nucleotides outside the gene matches: 6. The CDR3 spans 15 residues. The V gene's germline CDR1 is ENHRY and CDR2 SYGVKD. DNA of the CDR3: TGTGCCATCAGGGATCCTAGCGGGATCACAGATACGCAGTATTTT. Encoded protein: CAIRDPSGITDTQYF.